This T cell receptor beta chain emerged from a study of shared clonotypes between healthy human individuals. CDR1 and CDR2 from the germline V gene are MNHEY and SMNVEV (reference sequence). The CDR3 runs 14 residues. The V gene lost 5 bases and the J gene lost 1 base, with 12 bases spanning the gap. This clone was counted only a few times. Additional DNA sequences in this sample encode the identical CDR3. Template for every sorted-subset replicate PCR totaled approximately 0.2 ug DNA, about 30,000 T cell genomes. In the study's own analysis: Junction-only sequences without quality scores came from ImmunoSEQ, so filtering differed. Clones were sequenced by immunoSEQ multiplex PCR, and TCRdb holds only the in-frame ones, with some missing. That table gives V, J and clone size, and the DNA gave D and trimming. The table has about 2.1 million clones, roughly 95% seen once; the top ten hold around 1.7%.

Positively selected for CCR7, the CD45RO-negative cells used as naive CD8 cells excluded terminally differentiated effector memory CD45RA+ cells. The gene calls are TRBV27 and TRBJ2-7; D is possibly TRBD1 or TRBD2 (5 bases each). Sequencing was done on a sample of naive CD8+ T cells from PBMCs. The source of this sequence is a man aged 18 to 35 in good health. Some clones in this sample may be carry-over from other donors' samples. The CDR3 DNA reads as TGTGCCAGCAGTCCTAGGGACGGATCCTACGAGCAGTACTTC. This sequence encodes CASSPRDGSYEQYF.